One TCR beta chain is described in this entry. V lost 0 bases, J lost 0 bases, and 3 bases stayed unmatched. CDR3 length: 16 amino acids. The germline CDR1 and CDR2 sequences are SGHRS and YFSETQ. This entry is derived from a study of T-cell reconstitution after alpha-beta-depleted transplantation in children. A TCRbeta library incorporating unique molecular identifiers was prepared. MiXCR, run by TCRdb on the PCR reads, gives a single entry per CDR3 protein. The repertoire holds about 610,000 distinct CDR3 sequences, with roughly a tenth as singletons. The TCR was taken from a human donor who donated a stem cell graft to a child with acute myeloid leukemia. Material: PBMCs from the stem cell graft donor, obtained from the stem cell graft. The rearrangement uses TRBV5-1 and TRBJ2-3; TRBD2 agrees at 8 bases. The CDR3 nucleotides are TGCGCCAGCAGCTTGGAAATAGCGGGAAGCACAGATACGCAGTATTTT. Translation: CASSLEIAGSTDTQYF.